Below are 5 T cell receptor beta chains sequenced from a single sample in a study of regulatory T cells in long-lasting Graves disease. With iRepertoire HTBI primers and Arm-PCR of CDR3 regions, TCR beta libraries were built. One entry per CDR3 protein results from TCRdb running MiXCR on the multiplex PCR reads. Of roughly 700,000 distinct CDR3 sequences in the sample, about 30% are singletons; the top ten hold around 42%. The time point denotes: persistent/refractory GD, antithyroid drugs over 5 years with positive TRAb. The TCR library was made from RNA extracted from PBMCs. The specimen was peripheral blood mononuclear cells (PBMCs), collected when the disease was refractory, from a patient treated with antithyroid drugs. Receptors were obtained from a female donor with Graves disease.

In DNA form, the CDR3 reads TGTGCCATCAGTGGCCTCGTCCACCTTTGGGCCAACGTCCTGACTTTC. Translation gives CAISGLVHLWANVLTF. The genes are TRBV10-3 and TRBJ2-6, with D unclear. CDR1 ENHRY and CDR2 SYGVKD come from the germline V gene. This CDR3 comprises 16 residues. The V gene lost 4 bases and the J gene lost 5 bases, with 15 bases spanning the gap.

The rearrangement joins TRBV7-2 to TRBJ2-2, with TRBD2 matching 9 bases. Germline V gives CDR1 SGHTA, CDR2 FQGNSA. Unmatched junction bases numbered 5, after V lost 2 bases and J lost 1 base. The CDR3 length is 17 residues. CDR3 bases: TGTGCCAGCAGCTTAACGGCTAGCGGGATGAACACCGGGGAGCTGTTTTTT. It encodes CASSLTASGMNTGELFF.

This clonotype has only a few counts. The rearrangement links TRBV5-1 to TRBJ1-6; no definite D call. Germline V gene lookup returns CDR1 SGHRS and CDR2 YFSETQ. V was shortened by 0 bases and J by 6 bases, with 7 bases between the two germline ends. This CDR3 contains 14 residues. This chain's CDR3 is CASSLEGANSPLHF. CDR3 in DNA: TGCGCCAGCAGCTTGGAGGGAGCTAATTCACCCCTCCACTTT.

CDR3 protein: CASSRGPSHYEQYF. CDR3 DNA: TGTGCCAGCAGTAGGGGACCGAGCCACTACGAGCAGTACTTC. The V gene is TRBV6-1, the J gene TRBJ2-7; either TRBD1 or TRBD2 may fit D (5 bases each). The CDR3 has 14 amino acids. Germline-derived CDR1 and CDR2 are MNHNS and SASEGT. V was pared by 5 bases and J by 3 bases, with 14 bases between.

The rearrangement uses TRBV4-1 and TRBJ1-6, with D hard to call. The V gene lost 8 bases and the J gene lost 9 bases, with 14 bases spanning the gap. CDR1 is MGHRA and CDR2 is YSYEKL in the germline V gene. The CDR3 has 13 residues. The DNA of the CDR3 is TGCGCCAGCGCCTTGGATACAAGTTCACCCCTCCACTTT. Protein sequence: CASALDTSSPLHF.